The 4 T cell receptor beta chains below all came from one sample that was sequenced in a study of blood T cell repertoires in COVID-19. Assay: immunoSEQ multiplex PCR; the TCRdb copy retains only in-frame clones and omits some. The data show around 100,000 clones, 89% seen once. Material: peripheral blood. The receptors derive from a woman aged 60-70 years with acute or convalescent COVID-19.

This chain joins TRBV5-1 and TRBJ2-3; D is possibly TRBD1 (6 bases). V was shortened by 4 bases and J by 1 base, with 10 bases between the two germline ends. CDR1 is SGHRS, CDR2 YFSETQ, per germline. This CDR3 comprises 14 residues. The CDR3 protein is CASSRQEGTDTQYF. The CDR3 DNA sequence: TGCGCCAGCAGCAGACAGGAGGGCACAGATACGCAGTATTTT.

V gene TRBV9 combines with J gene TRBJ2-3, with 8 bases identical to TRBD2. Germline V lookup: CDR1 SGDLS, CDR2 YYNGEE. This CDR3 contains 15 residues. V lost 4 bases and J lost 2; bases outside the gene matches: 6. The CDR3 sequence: CASSFRTSPTDTQYF. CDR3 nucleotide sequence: TGTGCCAGCAGCTTTAGGACTAGCCCCACAGATACGCAGTATTTT.

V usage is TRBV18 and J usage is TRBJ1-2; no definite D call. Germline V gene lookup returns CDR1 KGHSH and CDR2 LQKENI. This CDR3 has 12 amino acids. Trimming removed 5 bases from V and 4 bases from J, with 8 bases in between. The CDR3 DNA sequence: TGTGCCAGCTCAGCGGAACGCTATGGCTACACCTTC. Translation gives CASSAERYGYTF.

CDR3 region: CASSQRESPIYNEQFF. Written as DNA, the CDR3 is TGTGCCAGCAGCCAAAGGGAGAGTCCTATTTACAATGAGCAGTTCTTC. The chain combines TRBV6-2 or TRBV6-3 with TRBJ2-1; maybe TRBD2 (5 bases). CDR1 MNHEY and CDR2 SVGEGT come from the germline V gene. V was pared by 6 bases and J by 4 bases, with 19 bases between. The CDR3 has 16 amino acids.